This T cell receptor (beta chain) was sequenced during a study of monozygotic twins with inflammatory bowel disease. TCRdb reprocessed the 5' RACE reads and reports one entry per CDR3 protein, with no DNA. Recorded here are about 300,000 distinct CDR3 sequences; the top ten clones represent roughly 5.2%. The V gene's germline CDR1 is GTSNPN and CDR2 SVGIG (reference sequence). This CDR3 is built from 14 residues. J is TRBJ1-2 and V is TRBV30; TCRdb's assignment of TRBD1 cannot be checked, as there is no DNA. The receptor's source is a human donor with ulcerative colitis or Crohn's disease, or a healthy co-twin of an affected twin (not recorded which). Sequenced sample: blood. This CDR3 is CAWTPRGSLYGYTF.